This T cell receptor (beta chain) was identified in a study of cytomegalovirus exposure and HLA in healthy donors. Whole-study context: The study's early data release held some 85 million unique TCRs from HLA-typed donors. Study findings and constraints: Later on, analysis showed that most CMV-associated TCR beta chains appeared to be HLA-restricted. There were 164 TCR beta chains listed as cytomegalovirus-associated. For TCR beta chains, V- and J-gene trimming was later linked to a missense DCLRE1C variant.

Trimming removed 5 bases from V and 5 bases from J, with 13 bases in between. The CDR3 runs to 13 residues. From germline, CDR1 is SEHNR and CDR2 FQNEAQ (reference sequence). There are a few counts of this clone. Its antigen is still unknown. The PCR made use of 60 Vbeta and 13 Jbeta primers. Libraries were prepared by immunoSEQ multiplex PCR; TCRdb keeps only in-frame clonotypes and omits some of them. The sample shows over 80,000 clones, 82% of them seen only once. V and J are TRBV7-9 and TRBJ2-7; TRBD2 is a possible D gene (5 bases). The sequence came from a young man in good health and CMV-seropositive. The specimen was PBMCs. The CDR3 sequence: CASSPAGFDEQYF. DNA of the CDR3: TGTGCCAGCAGCCCCGCGGGCTTCGACGAGCAGTACTTC.